The 18 T cell receptor beta chains reported below all come from one sample, sequenced in a study of T cell responses to AZD1222 COVID-19 vaccine. TCRdb's table, derived via immunoSEQ multiplex PCR, lists solely in-frame clones and lacks some. The profile shows more than 110,000 clones, roughly 92% of them singletons. This sample comprised peripheral blood, obtained on day 0 of AZD1222 vaccination. These receptors were collected from an adult in good health.

This chain links TRBV11-2 with TRBJ2-2; D is ambiguous. V lost 6 bases, J lost 0 bases, and 8 bases lay in between. Germline V gives CDR1 SGHAT, CDR2 FQNNGV. The CDR3 is made up of 14 amino acids. CDR3 in DNA: TGTGCCAGCAGTTCTGACACGAACACCGGGGAGCTGTTTTTT. Translating gives CASSSDTNTGELFF.

The count of this clone is one. Here the CDR3 reads CASSLRTGGVGSAFF. As DNA, the CDR3 is TGTGCCAGCAGTCTCAGGACAGGGGGCGTCGGCTCTGCTTTCTTT. The chain couples TRBV28 to TRBJ1-1, with 11 bases lining up with TRBD1. The CDR3 is made up of 15 amino acids. J was trimmed by 11 bases and V by 5 bases; bases with no gene match: 13. The germline V gene encodes CDR1 MDHEN and CDR2 SYDVKM.

The rearrangement uses TRBV7-2 and TRBJ2-1; D possibly corresponds to TRBD1 (6 bases). Trimming shortened V by 5 bases and J by 12 bases, and 17 bases separated the two germline ends. Per germline, CDR1 SGHTA and CDR2 FQGNSA. The CDR3 consists of 13 residues. The CDR3 DNA follows: TGTGCCAGCAGCGAAGGACAGAGAGATGGGCAGTTCTTC. It specifies CASSEGQRDGQFF.

The genes are TRBV5-6 and TRBJ2-2, with unresolved D. V gave up 0 bases and J gave up 3 bases, with 6 bases separating them. This CDR3 is built from 14 residues. Germline CDR1 is SGHDT and CDR2 is YYEEEE. CDR3 nucleotides: TGTGCCAGCAGCTTGGGGCAGTACACCGGGGAGCTGTTTTTT. Translation: CASSLGQYTGELFF.

The V gene is TRBV6-6, the J gene TRBJ1-5; 10 bases are a match to TRBD1. Looked up from germline, CDR1 is MNHNY and CDR2 is SVGAGI (reference sequence). V shed 5 bases, J shed 3 bases, and the junction held 10 bases outside the gene matches. This CDR3 is built from 17 residues. CDR3 coding DNA: TGTGCCAGCAGTCCGGCCGCCGGGACAGGGGTCAATCAGCCCCAGCATTTT. Its translation: CASSPAAGTGVNQPQHF.

This rearrangement joins TRBV4-1 to TRBJ2-7; 8 bases agree with TRBD1. V lost 0 bases, J lost 5 bases, and 9 bases stayed unmatched. There are 16 residues in the CDR3. Germline lookup yields CDR1 MGHRA and CDR2 YSYEKL. CDR3 protein: CASSQDGARGRHEQYF. DNA for the CDR3: TGCGCCAGCAGCCAAGATGGAGCCAGGGGGCGACACGAGCAGTACTTC.

The J gene is TRBJ1-6, the V gene TRBV6-5, with D uncertain. Between the trimmed V and J ends, which lost 0 bases and 1 base, there was a span of 7 bases. The CDR3 extends over 16 amino acids. CDR1 and CDR2 (germline): MNHEY, SVGAGI. Here the CDR3 DNA reads TGTGCCAGCAGTTACTCGAAAAGGTCCTATAATTCACCCCTCCACTTT. This translates into CASSYSKRSYNSPLHF.

The rearrangement links TRBV25-1 to TRBJ2-1; D is perhaps TRBD1 (5 bases). Germline V CDR1 and CDR2: MGHDK, SYGVNS. Trimming took off 3 bases at V and 6 bases at J, with 12 bases between the two ends. The CDR3 length is 14 residues. Here the CDR3 DNA reads TGTGCCAGCAGTGATTCAGTAGGGGCCAATGAGCAGTTCTTC. This translates into CASSDSVGANEQFF.

The chain employs TRBV27 and TRBJ2-3; the match to TRBD2 covers 9 bases. V lost 5 bases to trimming and J lost 4 bases; unmatched junction nucleotides: 10. CDR1 is MNHEY, CDR2 SMNVEV, per germline (reference sequence). CDR3 length: 16 residues. This CDR3 reads CASSTISGRNADTQYF. CDR3 nucleotide sequence: TGTGCCAGCAGTACGATTAGCGGGAGAAACGCAGATACGCAGTATTTT.

This chain uses TRBV4-1 with TRBJ1-1, with 9 bases fitting TRBD1. V was clipped by 3 bases and J by 4 bases; unmatched bases: 3. CDR1 and CDR2 (germline): MGHRA, YSYEKL. The CDR3 covers 14 residues. The DNA for the CDR3 is TGCGCCAGCAGCCAGAGGGGACAGGGCACTGAAGCTTTCTTT. Encoded protein: CASSQRGQGTEAFF.

The CDR3 DNA is TGTGCCAGCAGTCTGATTCAGGAGCAGTTCTTC. As protein: CASSLIQEQFF. This chain uses TRBV12-3 or TRBV12-4 with TRBJ2-1; D gene unclear. The V and J ends lost 5 bases and 10 bases respectively, with 9 bases between them. The CDR3 length is 11 residues.

This sequence joins TRBV28 and TRBJ1-5; D ambiguous. This CDR3 region has 13 residues. Deletions cut 6 bases from V and 0 bases from J, with 6 bases between. Germline V gives CDR1 MDHEN, CDR2 SYDVKM. The CDR3 protein is CASREYSNQPQHF. In DNA form, the CDR3 reads TGTGCCAGCAGGGAATATAGCAATCAGCCCCAGCATTTT.

This clone is a singleton in its sample. The chain couples TRBV7-9 to TRBJ1-6, with 9 bases identical to TRBD1. Germline V gene sequence: CDR1 SEHNR, CDR2 FQNEAQ (reference sequence). The ends lost 5 bases at V and 8 bases at J; junction bases unmatched: 4. This CDR3 region has 14 residues. The DNA for the CDR3 is TGTGCCAGCAGCCCGGACAGGGGATATTCACCCCTCCACTTT. Translated, it gives CASSPDRGYSPLHF.

This clone was seen just once. V and J are TRBV5-1 and TRBJ2-1; TRBD2 aligns across 8 bases. J gave up 3 bases and V 0 bases, and 5 bases lay outside the gene matches. Germline V gene data show CDR1 as SGHRS and CDR2 as YFSETQ. The CDR3 sequence is 16 residues long. The CDR3, as DNA: TGCGCCAGCAGCTTGGTCGCGGGAGGCATCTACAATGAGCAGTTCTTC. Translated, it gives CASSLVAGGIYNEQFF.

This rearrangement joins TRBV28 to TRBJ2-7, with 10 nucleotides matching TRBD2. CDR3 length: 14 residues. Trimming removed 5 bases from V and 9 bases from J; junction bases left unmatched: 10. CDR1 is MDHEN and CDR2 is SYDVKM in the germline V gene. CDR3 residues: CASSLLAGPEGQYF. The DNA of the CDR3 is TGTGCCAGCAGTCTACTAGCGGGGCCTGAGGGGCAGTACTTC.

J is TRBJ2-5 and V is TRBV27; no clear D gene. The CDR3 is 15 residues long. V was shortened by 2 bases and J by 0 bases, with 10 bases between the two germline ends. The germline CDR1 and CDR2 sequences are MNHEY and SMNVEV (reference sequence). The CDR3 nucleotides read TGTGCCAGCAGTTTAGGTATTTCGTACCAAGAGACCCAGTACTTC. The encoded protein is CASSLGISYQETQYF.

This chain connects TRBV3-1 (or the pseudogene TRBV3-2) to TRBJ1-6; D uncertain. Trimming left V 1 base short and J 9 bases short, with 7 bases between. Germline-derived CDR1 and CDR2 are LGHDT and YNNKEL (reference sequence). CDR3 length: 13 residues. The DNA for the CDR3 is TGTGCCAGCAGCCAAGGGGCACCTTCACCCCTCCACTTT. Translation gives CASSQGAPSPLHF.

The genes are TRBV28 and TRBJ2-1, with 8 bases lining up with TRBD1. This CDR3 contains 14 residues. Losses at the gene ends were 6 bases for V and 4 bases for J; bases not matched to a gene: 5. Germline CDR1 and CDR2: MDHEN and SYDVKM. CDR3 residues: CASSKQGGYNEQFF. For the CDR3, the DNA is TGTGCCAGCAGCAAACAGGGGGGTTACAATGAGCAGTTCTTC.